These T cell receptor beta chains were read from a single sample in a study of regulatory T cells in long-lasting Graves disease. TCRdb used MiXCR to reprocess the multiplex PCR reads, holding one entry per CDR3 protein. Here the sample spans roughly 380,000 distinct CDR3 sequences, approximately 15% being singletons. This same sample was also part of a study on T cells in Graves' hyperthyroidism and ophthalmopathy.

The sequencing used peripheral blood mononuclear cells (PBMCs), collected at new diagnosis, from a patient treated with antithyroid drugs. All receptors come from a middle-aged man with Graves disease. CDR3s include the opening cysteine and the closing phenylalanine or tryptophan. The order of the fields is clone size, J gene, D gene, V gene, CDR3 DNA, CDR3 protein. A D gene is named only where the DNA matches it firmly. Expanded clones are given a class, and other clones once, few, many or no size at all.

size: many
J: TRBJ2-6
D: .
V: TRBV10-3
DNA: TGTGCCATCAGTGAGGGGTTGTACTCTGGGGCCAACGTCCTGACTTTC
CDR3: CAISEGLYSGANVLTF

size: .
J: TRBJ2-4
D: TRBD2
V: TRBV28
DNA: TGTGCCAGCAGTATCCCTAGCGGGGGGCCCAACATTCAGTACTTC
CDR3: CASSIPSGGPNIQYF

size: many
J: TRBJ1-2
D: TRBD1
V: TRBV13
DNA: TGTGCCAGCAGCTTAGGGACAGGGGCAATAGGTGGCTACACCTTC
CDR3: CASSLGTGAIGGYTF

size: few
J: TRBJ2-7
D: TRBD2
V: TRBV15
DNA: TGTGCCACCAGCAGAGCGACTAGCGGGGCCTACGAGCAGTACTTC
CDR3: CATSRATSGAYEQYF

size: many
J: TRBJ2-7
D: .
V: TRBV2
DNA: TGTGCCAGCAGTGAAGCTGGGCTACACGAGCAGTACTTC
CDR3: CASSEAGLHEQYF

size: .
J: TRBJ2-1
D: TRBD1
V: TRBV7-7
DNA: TGTGCTAGCAGCTCATCCAGACAGGGGAGTGAGCAGTTCTTC
CDR3: CASSSSRQGSEQFF

size: many
J: TRBJ2-7
D: .
V: TRBV6-5
DNA: TGTGCCAGCAGTTACTCGACCTGGGCCTACGAGCAGTACTTC
CDR3: CASSYSTWAYEQYF

size: .
J: TRBJ2-5
D: TRBD2
V: TRBV7-9
DNA: TGTGCCAGCAGCAAAGGACTAGCGGGGGGGCAAGAGACCCAGTACTTC
CDR3: CASSKGLAGGQETQYF

size: .
J: TRBJ1-2
D: .
V: TRBV6-1
DNA: TGTGCCAGCAGTGAAGGGTACGGGAGCTATGGCTACACCTTC
CDR3: CASSEGYGSYGYTF

size: many
J: TRBJ2-5
D: .
V: TRBV5-4
DNA: TGTGCCAGCAGCTTGAGAGGGACATGGGAGACCCAGTACTTC
CDR3: CASSLRGTWETQYF

size: many
J: TRBJ2-1
D: TRBD1
V: TRBV6-1
DNA: TGTGCCAGCAGGAGGACAGGGCCCTACAATGAGCAGTTCTTC
CDR3: CASRRTGPYNEQFF

size: few
J: TRBJ2-2
D: .
V: TRBV7-6
DNA: TGTGCCGGTCAGATGTACGGGACAATGAACACCGGGGAGCTGTTTTTT
CDR3: CAGQMYGTMNTGELFF

size: many
J: TRBJ2-7
D: .
V: TRBV7-2
DNA: TGTGCCAGCAGTGAAGTGAGTGGGGAGCAGTACTTC
CDR3: CASSEVSGEQYF

size: many
J: TRBJ1-5
D: .
V: TRBV5-8
DNA: TGTGCCAGCAGCTCCCGACCAATTTTAAGGGATCAGCCCCAGCATTTT
CDR3: CASSSRPILRDQPQHF

size: many
J: TRBJ1-2
D: .
V: TRBV2
DNA: TGTGCCAGCAGTGAGGGACTCACGAACTATGGCTACACCTTC
CDR3: CASSEGLTNYGYTF

size: many
J: TRBJ2-2
D: TRBD2
V: TRBV20-1
DNA: TGCAGTGCGGAGCGGGGGGCCACCGGGGAGCTGTTTTTT
CDR3: CSAERGATGELFF

size: few
J: TRBJ2-2
D: .
V: TRBV5-8
DNA: TGTGCCAGCAGCCTTGGGTCTACGGAGAACACCGGGGAGCTGTTTTTT
CDR3: CASSLGSTENTGELFF

size: many
J: TRBJ2-1
D: TRBD2
V: TRBV10-1
DNA: TGCGCCAGCAGTAGCGGGGGGACTCTGAATGAGCAGTTCTTC
CDR3: CASSSGGTLNEQFF

size: many
J: TRBJ2-1
D: TRBD1
V: TRBV29-1
DNA: TGCAGCGTTGAAGATCCCGACAGGGAAAAGCAGTTCTTC
CDR3: CSVEDPDREKQFF

size: many
J: TRBJ2-5
D: TRBD2
V: TRBV28
DNA: TGTGCCAGCAGTCCCGGGACTAGGGGCGGCGAGACCCAGTACTTC
CDR3: CASSPGTRGGETQYF

size: .
J: TRBJ2-7
D: .
V: TRBV10-3
DNA: TGTGCCATCAGTGCTGACCTGGAGCAGTACTTC
CDR3: CAISADLEQYF

size: few
J: TRBJ2-7
D: .
V: TRBV7-2
DNA: TGTGCCAGCAGCTTGTTCCGCGCGGACGAGCAGTACTTC
CDR3: CASSLFRADEQYF

size: many
J: TRBJ2-5
D: .
V: TRBV6-1
DNA: TGTGCCAGCAGGGGAACAGCGTACCAAGAGACCCAGTACTTC
CDR3: CASRGTAYQETQYF

size: many
J: TRBJ1-4
D: .
V: TRBV30
DNA: TGTGCCTGGGGTAGACAAAGGGAACTGTTTTTT
CDR3: CAWGRQRELFF

size: .
J: TRBJ2-5
D: TRBD2
V: TRBV3-1
DNA: TGTGCCAGCAGCCCCTGGAACCGGGGAGGGGAGACCCAGTACTTC
CDR3: CASSPWNRGGETQYF

size: few
J: TRBJ2-7
D: .
V: TRBV10-3
DNA: TGTGCCATCAGGGGGACACAGCACTACGAGCAGTACTTC
CDR3: CAIRGTQHYEQYF

size: many
J: TRBJ1-5
D: TRBD1
V: TRBV2
DNA: TGTGCCAGCAGTTGGAACAGGGGTGGCAATCAGCCCCAGCATTTT
CDR3: CASSWNRGGNQPQHF

size: .
J: TRBJ2-1
D: .
V: TRBV7-8
DNA: TGTGCCAGCAGCTCCGTCAAGGGACTGGGACACGATGAGCAGTTCTTC
CDR3: CASSSVKGLGHDEQFF

size: many
J: TRBJ1-1
D: .
V: TRBV28
DNA: TGTGCCAGCAGCCCCGGGGGGGGAAAGGGGGTAAACACTGAAGCTTTCTTT
CDR3: CASSPGGGKGVNTEAFF

size: many
J: TRBJ1-6
D: .
V: TRBV12-3/TRBV12-4
DNA: TGTGCCAGCAGTTTGAATTCGAATTCACCCCTCCACTTT
CDR3: CASSLNSNSPLHF

size: .
J: TRBJ2-1
D: .
V: TRBV5-1
DNA: TGCGCCAACAGCTTGGAAGCGGGCTCCTACAATGAGCAGTTCTTC
CDR3: CANSLEAGSYNEQFF

size: many
J: TRBJ1-2
D: .
V: TRBV6-1
DNA: TGTGCCAGCAGTGAAGATGGGGGGTTCGGTGGCTACACCTTC
CDR3: CASSEDGGFGGYTF

size: .
J: TRBJ2-3
D: .
V: TRBV5-1
DNA: TGCGCCAGCAGCTTGGTTGCGGGGCATTTAGATACGCAGTATTTT
CDR3: CASSLVAGHLDTQYF

size: few
J: TRBJ1-3
D: TRBD1
V: TRBV20-1
DNA: TGCAGTGCTAGAGAGTGGGGGACAGGGGCTGGAAACACCATATATTTT
CDR3: CSAREWGTGAGNTIYF

size: few
J: TRBJ1-4
D: TRBD1
V: TRBV5-1
DNA: TGCGCCAGCAGCTTGGCCGGGACAGGAAATGAAAAACTGTTTTTT
CDR3: CASSLAGTGNEKLFF

size: .
J: TRBJ1-3
D: .
V: TRBV20-1
DNA: TGCAGTGCTAGTGGGGGCAGTCGATTCTCTGGAAACACCATATATTTT
CDR3: CSASGGSRFSGNTIYF

size: many
J: TRBJ1-1
D: TRBD1
V: TRBV18
DNA: TGTGCCAGCTCCGAGACAGGGGTCACTGAAGCTTTCTTT
CDR3: CASSETGVTEAFF

size: many
J: TRBJ2-3
D: TRBD2
V: TRBV27
DNA: TGTGCCAGCAGCCTGACTAGCGGGGGGTACACAGATACGCAGTATTTT
CDR3: CASSLTSGGYTDTQYF

size: .
J: TRBJ2-7
D: .
V: TRBV9
DNA: TGTGCCAGCAGCGTCCGGGACACCGCCTTATTCCTCTACGAGCAGTACTTC
CDR3: CASSVRDTALFLYEQYF

size: many
J: TRBJ2-5
D: .
V: TRBV2
DNA: TGTGCCAGCAGTGTAGGTCAAGAGACCCAGTACTTC
CDR3: CASSVGQETQYF

size: few
J: TRBJ1-2
D: .
V: TRBV5-1
DNA: TGCGCCAGCAGCTTCGGGTTTGCCCTGGGTGGCTACACCTTC
CDR3: CASSFGFALGGYTF

size: .
J: TRBJ2-5
D: TRBD1
V: TRBV7-8
DNA: TGTGCCAGCAGCTTAGGCCCCAGGGGGCACCTTCAAGAGACCCAGTACTTC
CDR3: CASSLGPRGHLQETQYF

size: .
J: TRBJ1-2
D: .
V: TRBV5-1
DNA: TGCGCCAGCAGCTTCGCCTGGACGGACTATGGCTACACCTTC
CDR3: CASSFAWTDYGYTF

size: many
J: TRBJ2-7
D: TRBD2
V: TRBV5-1
DNA: TGCGCCAGCAGCATCGACGCTAGCGGGGGTGAGCAGTACTTC
CDR3: CASSIDASGGEQYF

size: many
J: TRBJ1-2
D: .
V: TRBV5-8
DNA: TGTGCCAGCAGCTTGTTGTCACCTAACTATGGCTACACCTTC
CDR3: CASSLLSPNYGYTF

size: many
J: TRBJ2-2
D: TRBD1
V: TRBV3-1
DNA: TGTGCCAGCAGCCGAGATAACAGGGGGAACACCGGGGAGCTGTTTTTT
CDR3: CASSRDNRGNTGELFF

size: many
J: TRBJ2-7
D: TRBD1
V: TRBV12-3/TRBV12-4
DNA: TGTGCCAGCAGCTCGCCATCCGGGACAGGGCACCACGAGCAGTACTTC
CDR3: CASSSPSGTGHHEQYF

size: few
J: TRBJ1-1
D: TRBD1
V: TRBV7-3
DNA: TGTGCCAGCAGCTGGGACAGGGGGTCTGAAGCTTTCTTT
CDR3: CASSWDRGSEAFF

size: .
J: TRBJ2-5
D: .
V: TRBV27
DNA: TGTGCCAGCAGTTTCATCCCGGGTGGCCAAGAGACCCAGTACTTC
CDR3: CASSFIPGGQETQYF

size: .
J: TRBJ1-1
D: TRBD1
V: TRBV20-1
DNA: TGCAGTGCATCGCCGACAGGTTCAGGGGGGACTGAAGCTTTCTTT
CDR3: CSASPTGSGGTEAFF

size: .
J: TRBJ1-5
D: .
V: TRBV7-4
DNA: TGTGCCAGCAGCTTACGCAGAAGGGGCTATAGCAATCAGCCCCAGCATTTT
CDR3: CASSLRRRGYSNQPQHF

size: .
J: TRBJ2-2
D: .
V: TRBV9
DNA: TGTGCCAGCAGAAAGACCAGGGCGGACACCGGGGAGCTGTTTTTT
CDR3: CASRKTRADTGELFF

size: few
J: TRBJ1-5
D: .
V: TRBV7-9
DNA: TGTGCCAGCAGCTCTCTTGCGGTCCTGAATCAGCCCCAGCATTTT
CDR3: CASSSLAVLNQPQHF

size: .
J: TRBJ1-5
D: .
V: TRBV11-2
DNA: TGTGCCAGCAGCTTAGGGGGCCTTAGCAATCAGCCCCAGCATTTT
CDR3: CASSLGGLSNQPQHF

size: .
J: TRBJ2-2
D: .
V: TRBV28
DNA: TGTGCCAGCAGTTTATTCTTCGGGGACGGGGTCACCGGGGAGCTGTTTTTT
CDR3: CASSLFFGDGVTGELFF

size: few
J: TRBJ1-1
D: TRBD1
V: TRBV7-3
DNA: TGTGCCAGCAGCTTCACCGGGACAGCCACTGAAGCTTTCTTT
CDR3: CASSFTGTATEAFF

size: many
J: TRBJ2-6
D: TRBD1
V: TRBV7-2
DNA: TGTGCCAGCAGCCCTAGGACAGGGTCTGGGGCCAACGTCCTGACTTTC
CDR3: CASSPRTGSGANVLTF